A selection of T cell receptor beta chains follows, all from one sample in a study of technical replicates of blood from a few donors. Method: immunoSEQ multiplex PCR; TCRdb's copy keeps in-frame clones and lacks some. The repertoire holds around 100,000 clones, with approximately 96% as singletons. Sequencing input: T cells isolated from PBMCs. These TCRs come from a human donor in good health. Each CDR3 is given with its conserved first and last residue. Fields, in order: J gene, V gene, D gene, clone size, CDR3 DNA, CDR3 protein. D genes are given only for firm matches. Size values are once, few and many counts, or a class for expanded clones, and some rows have none.

>TRBJ1-4|TRBV28|-|-
TGTGCCAGCAGTTTATTGGGGGGGGAGGATGAAAAACTGTTTTTT
CASSLLGGEDEKLFF
>TRBJ2-1|TRBV30|-|-
TGTGCCTGGGTCTGGGGCTTCAATGAGCAGTTCTTC
CAWVWGFNEQFF
>TRBJ2-7|TRBV14|-|-
TGTGCCAGCAGCCAAGTAATGTACGAGCAGTACTTC
CASSQVMYEQYF
>TRBJ2-5|TRBV2|-|-
TGTGCCAGCAGTGCTGACAACCAAGAGACCCAGTACTTC
CASSADNQETQYF
>TRBJ2-4|TRBV9|TRBD1|-
TGTGCCAGCAGCTTAGGACAGGTCTCGGACATTCAGTACTTC
CASSLGQVSDIQYF
>TRBJ2-3|TRBV7-2|-|-
TGTGCCAGCAGCTTAGCGCCGACTAGAGATACGCAGTATTTT
CASSLAPTRDTQYF
>TRBJ1-3|TRBV9|TRBD1|-
TGTGCCAGCAGCATCCAGGGGGCCGCTGGAAACACCATATATTTT
CASSIQGAAGNTIYF
>TRBJ2-7|TRBV2|TRBD2|-
TGTGCCAGCAAGGACTACGAGCGGGGCGAGCAGTACTTC
CASKDYERGEQYF
>TRBJ2-1|TRBV29-1|-|-
TGCAGCGTTGATAGCGATTATCGGAATGAGCAGTTCTTC
CSVDSDYRNEQFF
>TRBJ2-3|TRBV7-3|TRBD2|-
TGTGCCAGCAGCCCAACTAGCGGGGCCGCTTATCCGCAGTATTTT
CASSPTSGAAYPQYF
>TRBJ2-7|TRBV13|TRBD1|-
TGTGCCAGCAGCACGCCGGGACAGGGGACGGACGAGCAGTACTTC
CASSTPGQGTDEQYF
>TRBJ2-5|TRBV7-9|-|once
TGTGCCAGCACCCAATTTGGGCTAGCGATGGAGACCCAGTACTTC
CASTQFGLAMETQYF
>TRBJ2-1|TRBV7-3|TRBD1|-
TGTGCCAGCAGCTTAATACAGGGGGCCTACAATGAGCAGTTCTTC
CASSLIQGAYNEQFF
>TRBJ2-1|TRBV6-1|-|-
TGTGCCAGCAGTGAACCCGACAGAGCCTACAATGAGCAGTTCTTC
CASSEPDRAYNEQFF
>TRBJ1-1|TRBV20-1|-|-
TGCAGTGCTAGGTTGGCCACTGAAGCTTTCTTT
CSARLATEAFF
>TRBJ2-3|TRBV29-1|-|-
TGCAGCGTGGGCTATCCTAGCGACCCAACCCCTGGGGCAGATACGCAGTATTTT
CSVGYPSDPTPGADTQYF
>TRBJ2-1|TRBV5-6|-|-
TGTGCCAGCAGCTTGGGATTTAGCTCCTACAATGAGCAGTTCTTC
CASSLGFSSYNEQFF
>TRBJ1-2|TRBV5-6|TRBD1|-
TGTGCCAGCAGCCTGGGACAGAACTATGGCTACACCTTC
CASSLGQNYGYTF
>TRBJ2-1|TRBV11-2|-|-
TGTGCCAGCAGCTTAGCGGGAGAGGCCTACAATGAGCAGTTCTTC
CASSLAGEAYNEQFF
>TRBJ1-1|TRBV5-1|-|-
TGCGCCAGCAGCTTGGTTCGGCGGACTGAAGCTTTCTTT
CASSLVRRTEAFF
>TRBJ1-1|TRBV4-1|-|-
TGCGCCAGCAGCCAAGATCGTATGAACACTGAAGCTTTCTTT
CASSQDRMNTEAFF
>TRBJ2-7|TRBV14|-|-
TGTGCCAGCAGCCAAGCCCGAGGGGGGGGTTCCTACGAGCAGTACTTC
CASSQARGGGSYEQYF
>TRBJ2-7|TRBV11-3|TRBD2|-
TGTGCCAGCAGCCCGTATAGCGGGCTTTACGAGCAGTACTTC
CASSPYSGLYEQYF
>TRBJ1-1|TRBV10-3|-|once
TGTGCCATCAGCCCCATTGGCGGGGGGAACACTGAAGCTTTCTTT
CAISPIGGGNTEAFF
>TRBJ1-5|TRBV6-1|-|-
TGTGCCAGCAGTGAGCCGGGTTTGAGCAATCAGCCCCAGCATTTT
CASSEPGLSNQPQHF
>TRBJ2-3|TRBV7-2|TRBD2|-
TGTGCCAGCAGCGATGGGACTAGCGGTAGCACAGATACGCAGTATTTT
CASSDGTSGSTDTQYF
>TRBJ1-2|TRBV29-1|-|-
TGCAGCGCTAGCGGTGGGAACTATGGCTACACCTTC
CSASGGNYGYTF
>TRBJ2-1|TRBV12-5|-|once
TGTGCTAGTAAAAAGGTTCTAGCATCGCAGCAGTTCTTC
CASKKVLASQQFF
>TRBJ1-5|TRBV7-9|-|-
TGTGCCAGCACCCCTAGGGGCAGCAATCAGCCCCAGCATTTT
CASTPRGSNQPQHF
>TRBJ1-5|TRBV9|-|-
TGTGCCAGCAGCGGGGGCTCGGATCAGCCCCAGCATTTT
CASSGGSDQPQHF
>TRBJ2-7|TRBV4-1|-|-
TGCGCCAGCAGCCCCTCAGGCGGGACCGGCTACGAGCAGTACTTC
CASSPSGGTGYEQYF
>TRBJ1-1|TRBV7-2|TRBD1|-
TGTGCCAGCAGCCTCAGGGGGATGAACACTGAAGCTTTCTTT
CASSLRGMNTEAFF
>TRBJ2-3|TRBV7-3|TRBD2|-
TGTGCCAGCAGCTTAGGACTAGCGGGACTAGATACGCAGTATTTT
CASSLGLAGLDTQYF
>TRBJ2-1|TRBV15|-|-
TGTGCCACCAGCAGAGATCAGGGGGCGGGAGACAATGAGCAGTTCTTC
CATSRDQGAGDNEQFF
>TRBJ2-1|TRBV9|TRBD2|-
TGTGCCAGCAGCGTGTCATCGGGGGGGTTCTACAATGAGCAGTTCTTC
CASSVSSGGFYNEQFF
>TRBJ2-7|TRBV11-3|TRBD2|-
TGTGCCAGCAGTCAAGGACTAGCGGGAGGTATATACGAGCAGTACTTC
CASSQGLAGGIYEQYF
>TRBJ2-4|TRBV5-4|-|-
TGTGCCAGCAGCTTGAGTATTACAGACAAAAACATTCAGTACTTC
CASSLSITDKNIQYF
>TRBJ2-7|TRBV4-2|-|-
TGTGCCAGCAGCCAAGAGGACGGGACACGTCGGACTAGGTGGGTTTACGAGCAGTACTTC
CASSQEDGTRRTRWVYEQYF
>TRBJ1-2|TRBV25-1|-|-
TGTGCCAGCAGTGAAGTAGCCTCTTCGTCAGGCTACACCTTC
CASSEVASSSGYTF
>TRBJ2-7|TRBV5-1|TRBD2|-
TGCGCCAGCAGCTTAAATAGCGGAGCGGGGGAGCAGTACTTC
CASSLNSGAGEQYF
>TRBJ1-3|TRBV13|-|-
TGTGCCAGCAGCTTAGGTCGACACTCTGGAAACACCATATATTTT
CASSLGRHSGNTIYF
>TRBJ2-5|TRBV11-1|-|-
TGTGCCAGCAGCTTAGCGCCTTCCCAGGGGACCCAGTACTTC
CASSLAPSQGTQYF
>TRBJ2-7|TRBV4-2|-|-
TGTGCCAGCAGCCAAGATCGAAGCGGCAAATACGAGCAGTACTTC
CASSQDRSGKYEQYF
>TRBJ1-1|TRBV18|-|-
TGTGCCAGCTCACCAATCAGGACAATTGATACTGAAGCTTTCTTT
CASSPIRTIDTEAFF
>TRBJ2-7|TRBV14|-|-
TGTGCCAGCAGCCAAGATCTCACGGGGACCTACGAGCAGTACTTC
CASSQDLTGTYEQYF
>TRBJ1-1|TRBV5-6|-|-
TGTGCCAGCAGCTTCACGACGGGGAACACTGAAGCTTTCTTT
CASSFTTGNTEAFF
>TRBJ2-6|TRBV7-9|-|-
TGTGCCAGCGGAGTCGGGGCCAACGTCCTGACTTTC
CASGVGANVLTF
>TRBJ2-2|TRBV2|-|once
TGTGCCAGCAATTGGGAGCGGGAGCTGTTTTTT
CASNWERELFF
>TRBJ2-2|TRBV28|-|-
TGTGCCAGCAGTTTAGTCAGGGTGACCGGGGAGCTGTTTTTT
CASSLVRVTGELFF
>TRBJ2-7|TRBV4-2|TRBD2|-
TGTGCCAGCAGCCAAGATGGTGGGCGGGAGGTTTCCTACGAGCAGTACTTC
CASSQDGGREVSYEQYF
>TRBJ1-5|TRBV21-1|-|-
TGTGCCAGCAGCAACACACAGGATCAGCCCCAGCATTTT
CASSNTQDQPQHF